This T cell receptor (beta chain) appears in the sequencing data of a study of blood T cell repertoires in COVID-19. Whole-study context: COVID-19 samples from acute and convalescent phases originated in the United States, Italy and Spain.

Assay used: immunoSEQ multiplex PCR; TCRdb lists only in-frame clones, some missing. The table shows approximately 170,000 clones, with under 80% occurring only once. Germline V gene data show CDR1 as SGHAT and CDR2 as FQNNGV. CDR3 length equals 15 residues. Trimming took off 5 bases at V and 8 bases at J, with 21 bases between the two ends. Source material: peripheral blood. This chain links TRBV11-2 with TRBJ1-2; TRBD1 is a possible D gene (5 bases). The clonotype was recovered from a woman aged 80 or over with acute or convalescent COVID-19. The CDR3 nucleotides read TGTGCCAGCAGCCAGAACAGAGTTGGGGGGATCGGCTACACCTTC. Its protein is CASSQNRVGGIGYTF.